This T cell receptor (beta chain) was found in a study of response to subunit inactivated influenza vaccine. Study results and limitations: The study's authors posited that every seasonal influenza vaccination enlists few new T cells.

This clonotype was seen only a few times. Its target is not known. V trimming: 6 bases; J trimming: 6 bases; junction bases outside the gene matches: 4. The CDR3 runs 14 residues. Germline values: CDR1 MNHNS, CDR2 SASEGT. TCRdb ran MiXCR on the RT-PCR reads and lists one entry per CDR3 protein. The sample yields 550,000 to 650,000 distinct CDR3 sequences, approximately 12% seen once. Source: PBMCs from blood, taken on the day of vaccination. The sequence derives from a man aged 50 to 59 who received an inactivated influenza vaccine. V and J are TRBV6-1 and TRBJ2-3; 12 nucleotides match TRBD2. The CDR3 loop is CASRITSGGDTQYF. CDR3 in DNA: TGTGCCAGCAGAATCACTAGCGGGGGGGATACGCAGTATTTT.